Sequencing of this T cell receptor (beta chain) was carried out in a study of early T cells in non-severe SARS-CoV-2 infection. Background on the study: Sequencing input comprised bulk RNA from unsorted whole blood; chain pairing was not available. Study-wide points: Clonotype matching in VDJdb favored anti-spike CD8 responses and did not capture private and CD4 specificities.

Individual cDNA molecules each received unique molecular identifiers attached to them. TCRdb re-called the 5' RACE reads with MiXCR, one entry per CDR3 protein. The repertoire consists of roughly 28,000 distinct CDR3 sequences, with around 4% occurring once and the leading ten covering approximately 10%. In its sample, this clonotype was seen many times. The target antigen is unknown. The CDR3 totals 15 residues. Germline CDR1 and CDR2: MNHEY and SMNVEV (reference sequence). Trimming took off 5 bases at V and 2 bases at J, with 12 bases between the two ends. This receptor was identified in an adult who was a healthcare worker with PCR-confirmed SARS-CoV-2 infection or an uninfected control (not recorded which). The sequenced sample consisted of whole blood. J is TRBJ2-2 and V is TRBV27; D perhaps matches TRBD1 (5 bases). The CDR3 region has the DNA TGTGCCAGCAGTCCCCGACAGTTCAACACCGGGGAGCTGTTTTTT. Its translation: CASSPRQFNTGELFF.